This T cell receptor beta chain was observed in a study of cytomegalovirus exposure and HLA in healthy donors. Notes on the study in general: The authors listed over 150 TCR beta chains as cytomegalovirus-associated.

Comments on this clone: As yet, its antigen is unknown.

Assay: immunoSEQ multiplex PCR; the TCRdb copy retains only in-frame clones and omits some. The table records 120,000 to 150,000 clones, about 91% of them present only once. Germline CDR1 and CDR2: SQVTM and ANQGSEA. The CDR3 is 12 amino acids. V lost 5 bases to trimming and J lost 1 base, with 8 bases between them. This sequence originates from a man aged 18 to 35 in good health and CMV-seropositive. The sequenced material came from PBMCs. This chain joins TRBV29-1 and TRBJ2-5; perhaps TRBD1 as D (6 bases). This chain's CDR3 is CSVSGAQETQYF. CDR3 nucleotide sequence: TGCAGCGTTTCAGGGGCCCAAGAGACCCAGTACTTC.